A selection of T cell receptor beta chains follows, all from one sample in a study of molecular identifiers for immune sequencing clone quantification. TCRdb redid the calling of the PCR reads with MiXCR, one entry per CDR3 protein. The sample includes about 100,000 distinct CDR3 sequences, less than 35% of them seen just once. Sequenced input: naive CD8+ T cells from blood, with Jurkat cell RNA spiked in. These receptors all come from a human donor in good health. Some libraries in this study had Jurkat cell RNA spiked in. The CDR3 runs from the conserved cysteine through the conserved F or W. A D gene is named only where the DNA matches it firmly. Rows may omit the clone size; those that give it use once, few, many or a size class.

J	D	V	length	size	CDR3	DNA
TRBJ2-7	TRBD2	TRBV7-9	15	many	CASSLGLAGPYEQYF	TGTGCCAGCAGCCTGGGACTAGCGGGACCCTACGAGCAGTACTTC
TRBJ2-7	NA	TRBV7-9	14	few	CASSLGGRVLEQYF	TGTGCCAGCAGCTTAGGGGGCAGGGTGCTCGAGCAGTACTTC
TRBJ2-5	NA	TRBV25-1	12	many	CASRAGTKTQYF	TGTGCCAGCAGGGCAGGCACGAAGACCCAGTACTTC
TRBJ2-3	TRBD2	TRBV27	17	few	CASSLQVGREVGDTQYF	TGTGCCAGCAGTTTACAGGTTGGGCGGGAGGTTGGAGATACGCAGTATTTT
TRBJ2-3	NA	TRBV11-2	11	NA	CASSSGDTQYF	TGTGCCAGCAGCTCCGGGGATACGCAATATTTT
TRBJ1-2	NA	TRBV5-6	15	few	CASSLGLDSTYGYTF	TGTGCCAGCAGCTTGGGATTGGACAGTACCTATGGCTACACCTTC
TRBJ2-7	NA	TRBV28	14	many	CASSSPGLSYEQYF	TGTGCCAGCAGTTCGCCGGGCCTATCCTACGAGCAGTACTTC
TRBJ2-7	NA	TRBV29-1	13	few	CSVLSILSYEQYF	TGCAGCGTTCTCAGCATCCTCTCCTACGAGCAGTACTTC
TRBJ2-5	NA	TRBV28	18	NA	CASIIPLPGRPKEEAQYF	TGTGCCAGCATTATCCCCCTTCCGGGACGGCCGAAAGAAGAGGCCCAGTACTTC
TRBJ2-4	TRBD1	TRBV6-2/TRBV6-3	14	NA	CASSHQGAKNIRYF	TGTGCCAGCAGTCACCAGGGGGCCAAAAACATTCGGTACTTC
TRBJ2-3	NA	TRBV9	13	many	CASNSNQADTQYF	TGTGCCAGCAACTCGAATCAGGCAGATACGCAGTATTTT
TRBJ2-3	NA	TRBV19	14	NA	CASSIGQSTDTQYF	TGTGCCAGTAGTATCGGCCAAAGCACAGATACGCAGTATTTT
TRBJ2-7	NA	TRBV10-3	13	few	CAISESLKYEQYF	TGTGCCATCAGTGAGTCTCTAAAGTACGAGCAGTACTTC
TRBJ1-1	NA	TRBV6-2/TRBV6-3	15	NA	CASREPHEVGTEAFF	TGTGCCAGCAGAGAGCCACATGAAGTAGGGACTGAAGCTTTCTTT
TRBJ2-2	NA	TRBV10-2	16	NA	CASISPLARNTGELFF	TGCGCCAGCATAAGCCCACTAGCTCGGAACACCGGGGAGCTGTTTTTT
TRBJ2-2	NA	TRBV28	17	NA	CASSFPGRTPNTGELFF	TGTGCCAGCAGTTTCCCTGGAAGGACACCGAACACCGGGGAGCTGTTTTTT
TRBJ2-7	NA	TRBV10-3	13	NA	CAIRTGVSYEQYF	TGTGCCATCAGAACCGGGGTCTCCTACGAGCAGTACTTC
TRBJ2-7	TRBD1	TRBV10-3	13	NA	CAISDKQGDEQYF	TGTGCCATCAGTGATAAACAGGGGGACGAGCAGTACTTC
TRBJ2-7	NA	TRBV7-9	13	NA	CASSGPGPYEQYF	TGTGCCAGCAGCGGTCCAGGGCCGTACGAGCAGTACTTC
TRBJ2-3	NA	TRBV6-5	15	many	CASSYSRGETDTQYF	TGTGCCAGCAGTTACTCTCGGGGAGAGACAGATACGCAGTATTTT
TRBJ2-7	NA	TRBV15	15	few	CATSRDGTPEFEQYF	TGTGCCACCAGCAGAGATGGGACCCCAGAGTTCGAGCAGTACTTC
TRBJ2-7	TRBD1	TRBV27	14	few	CASSSDRGAYEQYF	TGTGCCAGCAGTTCAGACAGGGGGGCCTACGAGCAGTACTTC
TRBJ1-5	TRBD1	TRBV18	14	few	CASSTTGKGQPQHF	TGTGCCAGCTCAACGACAGGGAAGGGGCAGCCCCAGCATTTT
TRBJ1-2	TRBD1	TRBV27	18	NA	CASSFRAPDRENGYGYTF	TGTGCCAGCAGTTTTCGAGCCCCGGACAGGGAGAATGGGTATGGCTACACCTTC
TRBJ2-3	NA	TRBV27	13	NA	CASSLLRADTQYF	TGTGCCAGCAGCTTATTGCGCGCAGATACGCAGTATTTT
TRBJ1-1	NA	TRBV12-5	12	many	CASVDGNTEAFF	TGTGCTAGTGTCGACGGAAACACTGAAGCTTTCTTT
TRBJ2-1	NA	TRBV7-7	15	NA	CASSLDWGSGNEQFF	TGTGCCAGCAGCTTAGATTGGGGCTCGGGGAATGAGCAGTTCTTC
TRBJ2-3	TRBD2	TRBV28	16	few	CASSRSLLAGEGTQYF	TGTGCCAGCAGTCGCTCCCTACTAGCGGGAGAGGGTACGCAGTATTTT
TRBJ1-2	TRBD1	TRBV5-1	14	few	CASSRDSTNYGYTF	TGCGCCAGCAGCCGGGACAGTACTAACTATGGCTACACCTTC
TRBJ2-3	TRBD1	TRBV12-3/TRBV12-4	15	NA	CASSWDRDRADTQYF	TGTGCCAGCAGTTGGGACAGGGATCGGGCAGATACGCAGTATTTT
TRBJ1-6	NA	TRBV14	15	once	CASSQQSSYNSPLHF	TGTGCCAGCAGCCAGCAGAGCTCCTATAATTCACCCCTCCACTTT
TRBJ2-7	NA	TRBV11-2	14	few	CASTPSPEFAEQYF	TGTGCCAGCACCCCATCCCCCGAGTTTGCCGAGCAGTACTTC
TRBJ2-7	NA	TRBV29-1	14	NA	CSVIRLEGPYEQYF	TGCAGCGTTATAAGGTTGGAGGGCCCCTACGAGCAGTACTTC
TRBJ2-7	NA	TRBV12-3/TRBV12-4	14	NA	CASSSSGSYYEQYF	TGTGCCAGCAGTTCCTCCGGGTCCTACTACGAGCAGTACTTC
TRBJ2-1	NA	TRBV20-1	15	NA	CSGVGGTPMYDEQFF	TGCAGTGGGGTCGGAGGGACTCCGATGTATGATGAGCAGTTCTTC
TRBJ2-7	NA	TRBV13	14	NA	CASSKPGASYEQYF	TGTGCCAGCAGCAAACCAGGTGCCTCCTACGAGCAGTACTTC
TRBJ2-6	TRBD2	TRBV29-1	20	NA	CSDEADHGTSGASGANVLTF	TGCAGCGATGAAGCTGATCATGGGACTAGCGGGGCCTCTGGGGCCAACGTCCTGACTTTC
TRBJ1-1	NA	TRBV5-4	14	NA	CASSPRQVGTEAFF	TGTGCCAGCAGCCCCAGACAGGTAGGGACTGAAGCTTTCTTT
TRBJ2-2	NA	TRBV20-1	10	NA	CAANSGELFF	TGCGCCGCGAACTCCGGGGAGCTGTTTTTT
TRBJ2-6	NA	TRBV5-6	17	few	CASSLEVGEPGANVLTF	TGTGCCAGCAGCTTGGAGGTGGGGGAGCCTGGGGCCAACGTCCTGACTTTC
TRBJ1-2	NA	TRBV5-1	14	NA	CACSPPSANYGYTF	TGCGCCTGCAGCCCCCCGTCGGCCAACTATGGCTACACCTTC
TRBJ2-7	NA	TRBV15	13	NA	CATSRSRTYEQYF	TGTGCCACCAGCAGATCCCGAACCTACGAGCAGTACTTC